The clone carrying this T cell receptor (beta chain) appeared once. As yet, its antigen is unknown. This CDR3 is also generated by other DNA sequences in the sample. PCR employed 60 Vbeta and 13 Jbeta primers. Only in-frame clones appear in the TCRdb table, and some are missing; sequencing was by immunoSEQ multiplex PCR. Of about 130,000 clones in the sample, roughly 79% are singletons; the top ten hold approximately 1.7%. This entry is derived from a study of cytomegalovirus exposure and HLA in healthy donors. Study summary: Counted in an early data release were approximately 85 million unique TCRs from HLA-typed donors.

General study results and limits: Among TCR beta chains, those listed as cytomegalovirus-associated numbered around 180. Relative to the approximately 660-donor mean, N-insertions were reportedly fewer in an Asian-associated ancestry cluster in a later analysis. Some V segments (TRBV6-2 and TRBV6-3 among them) were excluded as indistinguishable.

V was clipped by 5 bases and J by 1 base, with 15 bases between them. The CDR3 runs 16 residues. Germline loops: CDR1 SGHVS, CDR2 FNYEAQ. Material for sequencing was PBMCs. This clonotype was obtained from a middle-aged woman in good health and CMV-seronegative. The V gene is TRBV7-6, the J gene TRBJ1-5, with D possibly matching TRBD1 (5 bases). The CDR3 DNA sequence: TGTGCCAGCAGCCCCGGGACGGGGGTCAGCAATCAGCCCCAGCATTTT. Translating gives CASSPGTGVSNQPQHF.